What follows are 25 T cell receptor beta chains derived from one specimen sequenced in a study of post-analysis software for immune sequencing data. General study points: In patients, roughly five TRBV segments were more frequent than in controls, with TRBV5-6, TRBV5-1 and TRBV20-1 among them.

Their antigen targets remain unknown. cDNA libraries for TCR beta contained unique molecular identifiers. Each CDR3 protein is one row after TCRdb ran MiXCR on the PCR reads. The sample shows hundreds of thousands of distinct CDR3 sequences, 45% of them seen only once. The specimen was blood. The receptors originated from a girl between 5 and 17 years old with multiple sclerosis.

The table lists this clonotype with a few counts. V gene TRBV27 combines with J gene TRBJ2-5; tentatively, D is TRBD2 (5 bases). V was cut by 8 bases and J by 3 bases, with 16 bases left in between. The CDR3 is made up of 14 amino acids. Germline CDR1 reads MNHEY; CDR2 reads SMNVEV (reference sequence). CDR3 sequence: CASLRGVIEETQYF. CDR3 bases: TGTGCCAGCCTCCGGGGTGTTATAGAAGAGACCCAGTACTTC.

The chain joins TRBV12-3 or TRBV12-4 to TRBJ2-7; D possibly uses TRBD1 or TRBD2 (5 bases each). The V gene lost 6 bases and the J gene lost 2 bases, with 11 bases spanning the gap. The CDR3 covers 13 residues. The CDR3 DNA sequence: TGTGCCAGCAGGCACCGGGGCCCCTACGAGCAGTACTTC. It translates to CASRHRGPYEQYF.

In regard to this clonotype: A junction end diverges from the germline sequence, so it may reflect a read error. V usage is TRBV15 and J usage is TRBJ1-4; D is perhaps TRBD1 (6 bases). CDR1 is LNHNV, CDR2 YYDKDF, per germline (reference sequence). The CDR3 totals 15 residues. DNA of the CDR3: TGTACCACCAGCAGCCCGGGAGGGGGTAATGAAAAACTGTTTTTT. Protein product: CTTSSPGGGNEKLFF.

Worth noting for this clonotype: The CDR3 ends on some other residue instead of the conserved phenylalanine or tryptophan, so this is likely a read error. This sequence joins TRBV20-1 and TRBJ2-7, with D uncertain. Germline CDR1 DFQATT, CDR2 SNEGSKA (reference sequence). V lost 3 bases, J lost 1 base, and 16 bases lay in between. The CDR3 loop spans 15 amino acids. CDR3 sequence (DNA): TGCAGTGCTAGGGCGTTGGGGTCAGCTTCCTACGAGCAGTACTGC. This sequence encodes CSARALGSASYEQYC.

This clonotype showed up just a few times. The chain joins TRBV5-1 to TRBJ2-3, with 10 bases that match TRBD2. Trimming cost V 4 bases and J 4 bases; bases outside gene matches: 6. CDR3 size: 15 residues. Germline V lookup: CDR1 SGHRS, CDR2 YFSETQ. The chain's CDR3 is CASSPAGGDPDTQYF. For the CDR3, the DNA is TGCGCCAGCAGCCCAGCGGGAGGGGATCCAGATACGCAGTATTTT. Complete variable domain (other parts from reference TRBV5-1 and TRBJ2-3): KAGVTQTPRYLIKTRGQQVTLSCSPISGHRSVSWYQQTPGQGLQFLFEYFSETQRNKGNFPGRFSGRQFSNSRSEMNVSTLELGDSALYLCASSPAGGDPDTQYFGPGTRLTVL.

This rearrangement joins TRBV27 to TRBJ2-4; weak D call: TRBD2 (5 bases). V shed 5 bases and J shed 13 bases, with 15 bases lying between them. The CDR3 sequence is 12 residues long. Germline-derived CDR1 and CDR2 are MNHEY and SMNVEV (reference sequence). The CDR3 DNA is TGTGCCAGCAGTCTCCCACGGGGAAGGCAGTACTTC. Amino acid sequence: CASSLPRGRQYF.

This clonotype was detected only a few times. The chain recombines TRBV9 with TRBJ2-1; 13 bases align to TRBD2. Germline V gives CDR1 SGDLS, CDR2 YYNGEE. This CDR3 has 17 residues. V lost 4 bases, J lost 3 bases, and 7 bases stayed unmatched. Written as DNA, the CDR3 is TGTGCCAGCAGCCCCAGGACTAGCGGGAGCCTCTACAATGAGCAGTTCTTC. This encodes CASSPRTSGSLYNEQFF.

This clonotype showed up just a few times. This sequence joins TRBV28 and TRBJ2-7; 9 bases fit TRBD2. After removal of 2 bases from V and 4 bases from J, the junction contained 9 bases not matched to a gene. Germline lookup yields CDR1 MDHEN and CDR2 SYDVKM. This CDR3 is built from 16 residues. The CDR3 DNA is TGTGCCAGCAGTTTAGGGAGCGCGGGAGGGTTGTACGAGCAGTACTTC. As protein: CASSLGSAGGLYEQYF.

The chain has TRBV6-1 and TRBJ2-7; D ambiguous. The DNA end lines up better with TRBJ2-5; the J call may be wrong. CDR1 is MNHNS and CDR2 is SASEGT in the germline V gene. CDR3 length: 12 amino acids. CDR3 sequence (DNA): TGTGCCAGCATGCGGCAGGCCGAGACCCAGTACTTC. Translated, it gives CASMRQAETQYF.

This clonotype turned up a few times. The chain joins TRBV5-1 to TRBJ2-1, with 9 bases identical to TRBD1. With V trimmed by 2 bases and J by 8 bases, 5 bases remained unmatched. Germline CDR1 and CDR2: SGHRS and YFSETQ. This CDR3 is 14 amino acids long. The CDR3, as DNA: TGCGCCAGCAGCTTAGGGACAGGGATGGATGAGCAGTTCTTC. Protein: CASSLGTGMDEQFF.

The chain links TRBV7-8 to TRBJ2-3; D gene unclear. In germline, CDR1 is SGHVS, CDR2 FQNEAQ. The CDR3 spans 15 residues. V was shortened by 5 bases and J by 2 bases, with 14 bases between the two germline ends. CDR3 in DNA: TGTGCCAGCAGCGCAAAACGTCACCTCACAGATACGCAGTATTTT. It translates to CASSAKRHLTDTQYF. Full variable domain (missing parts from reference TRBV7-8 and TRBJ2-3): GAGVSQSPRYKVAKRGQDVALRCDPISGHVSLFWYQQALGQGPEFLTYFQNEAQLDKSGLPSDRFFAERPEGSVSTLKIQRTQQEDSAVYLCASSAKRHLTDTQYFGPGTRLTVL.

This clonotype came up a few times. The V call is TRBV4-1, the J call TRBJ2-5; D assignment may be TRBD1 or TRBD2 (5 bases each). The CDR3 contains 14 residues. CDR1 is MGHRA and CDR2 is YSYEKL in the germline V gene. With 1 base removed from V and 3 bases from J, the gap between germline ends came to 9 bases. For the CDR3, the DNA is TGCGCCAGCAGCCAAGTGGTGGGGGAAGAGACCCAGTACTTC. As protein: CASSQVVGEETQYF.

Only a few counts were recorded for this clonotype. The gene calls are TRBV5-1 and TRBJ2-5, with D possibly being TRBD2 (5 bases). The germline V gene has CDR1 SGHRS and CDR2 YFSETQ. This CDR3 spans 15 amino acids. V lost 4 bases to trimming and J lost 1 base, with 14 bases between them. The CDR3 DNA follows: TGCGCCAGCAGCCGGGTTCAGGAGGCCCAAGAGACCCAGTACTTC. Its translation is CASSRVQEAQETQYF.

The chain has TRBV12-3 or TRBV12-4 and TRBJ2-7, with TRBD1 matching 9 bases. The CDR3 covers 14 residues. V was pared by 4 bases and J by 7 bases, with 8 bases of the junction left unmatched. Here the CDR3 reads CASSSGTGYWEQYF. CDR3 in DNA: TGTGCCAGCAGTTCCGGGACAGGGTATTGGGAGCAGTACTTC.

The chain joins TRBV28 to TRBJ2-7; D gene unclear. The CDR3 is 14 amino acids. CDR1 is MDHEN, CDR2 SYDVKM, per germline. V was trimmed by 7 bases and J by 2 bases, leaving 15 bases between them. The CDR3 region has the DNA TGTGCCAGCATAAGCGTGACCTCTCCCTACGAGCAGTACTTC. Protein product: CASISVTSPYEQYF.

This clonotype was counted a few times. The gene calls are TRBV4-1 and TRBJ1-5; no clear D gene. The CDR3 totals 14 residues. Germline CDR1 MGHRA, CDR2 YSYEKL. Trimming removed 2 bases at V and 2 bases at J, with 7 bases between. The CDR3 region has the DNA TGCGCCAGCAGCCAACTTGCGGGCAATCAGCCCCAGCATTTT. This codes for CASSQLAGNQPQHF.

This rearrangement joins TRBV20-1 to TRBJ2-6, with 7 bases lining up with TRBD1. CDR3 size: 14 residues. In germline, CDR1 is DFQATT, CDR2 SNEGSKA (reference sequence). J was trimmed by 2 bases and V by 3 bases; bases with no gene match: 1. This chain's CDR3 is CSASDRAGANVLTF. CDR3 sequence (DNA): TGCAGTGCTAGTGACAGGGCTGGGGCCAACGTCCTGACTTTC.

The genes are TRBV10-3 and TRBJ2-5; the match to TRBD1 covers 7 bases. CDR1 is ENHRY, CDR2 SYGVKD, per germline. This CDR3 is 15 amino acids long. The V and J ends lost 4 bases and 2 bases, in that order; junction bases with no gene match: 7. As DNA, the CDR3 is TGTGCCATCAGTGGCCGGGACAGACAACAAGAGACCCAGTACTTC. Its translation: CAISGRDRQQETQYF.

CDR3 protein: CSAREQPSYEQYF. The CDR3 DNA is TGCAGTGCTAGAGAACAGCCCTCCTACGAGCAGTACTTC. The V gene is TRBV20-1, the J gene TRBJ2-7; D is uncertain. This CDR3 is 13 amino acids long. The germline gives CDR1 DFQATT, CDR2 SNEGSKA (reference sequence). The V end was cut by 0 bases, the J end by 0 bases, with 6 bases between.

The chain recombines TRBV28 with TRBJ2-7; D gene uncertain. V shed 6 bases and J shed 7 bases, with 16 bases lying between them. The CDR3 is made up of 13 amino acids. The germline V gene encodes CDR1 MDHEN and CDR2 SYDVKM. CDR3 in DNA: TGTGCCAGCAGGTCCCCTGGGTTCAGGGAGCAGTACTTC. Residues: CASRSPGFREQYF.

The V call is TRBV9, the J call TRBJ2-1, with a possible D match to TRBD2 (6 bases). V gave up 2 bases and J gave up 3 bases, with 15 bases separating them. CDR1 and CDR2 (germline): SGDLS, YYNGEE. CDR3 length: 16 residues. The CDR3 DNA reads as TGTGCCAGCAGCGTCGGCCTCGGGACTTTCTACAATGAGCAGTTCTTC. Its protein is CASSVGLGTFYNEQFF.

The sample holds a few counts of this clonotype. The rearrangement uses TRBV20-1 and TRBJ2-3, with D tentatively TRBD1 (6 bases). CDR1 and CDR2 (germline): DFQATT, SNEGSKA (reference sequence). Trimming took off 2 bases at V and 0 bases at J, with 15 bases between the two ends. The CDR3 loop spans 16 amino acids. This CDR3 reads CSARPGDGPSTDTQYF. The CDR3 bases are TGCAGTGCTAGACCAGGGGACGGCCCCAGCACAGATACGCAGTATTTT.

As regards this clonotype: Mismatch with germline at one junction end may stem from a read error. The J gene is TRBJ2-5, the V gene TRBV10-3; perhaps D is TRBD1 or TRBD2 (5 bases each). Germline V gene sequence: CDR1 ENHRY, CDR2 SYGVKD. The length of the CDR3 is 13 residues. The CDR3 loop is CAVSGGIEETQYF. The CDR3 nucleotides read TGTGCCGTCAGTGGGGGTATCGAAGAGACCCAGTACTTC.

The rearrangement joins TRBV28 to TRBJ1-4; D is unclear. Looked up from germline, CDR1 is MDHEN and CDR2 is SYDVKM. The CDR3 spans 16 residues. The germline V and J ends were trimmed by 2 bases and 1 base, with 11 bases remaining between them. In DNA form, the CDR3 reads TGTGCCAGCAGTTTAGAGGGAGTGGTAACTAATGAAAAACTGTTTTTT. Encoded protein: CASSLEGVVTNEKLFF.

CDR3 sequence: CASSTREGDTQYF. The CDR3, as DNA: TGTGCCAGCAGCACCAGGGAAGGAGATACGCAGTATTTT. The J gene is TRBJ2-3, the V gene TRBV7-8; a weak D match, TRBD1 (5 bases). Germline CDR1 and CDR2: SGHVS and FQNEAQ. There are 13 residues in the CDR3. Trimming removed 5 bases from V and 5 bases from J, with 11 bases in between. The variable domain in full, completed from reference TRBV7-8 and TRBJ2-3, reads GAGVSQSPRYKVAKRGQDVALRCDPISGHVSLFWYQQALGQGPEFLTYFQNEAQLDKSGLPSDRFFAERPEGSVSTLKIQRTQQEDSAVYLCASSTREGDTQYFGPGTRLTVL.